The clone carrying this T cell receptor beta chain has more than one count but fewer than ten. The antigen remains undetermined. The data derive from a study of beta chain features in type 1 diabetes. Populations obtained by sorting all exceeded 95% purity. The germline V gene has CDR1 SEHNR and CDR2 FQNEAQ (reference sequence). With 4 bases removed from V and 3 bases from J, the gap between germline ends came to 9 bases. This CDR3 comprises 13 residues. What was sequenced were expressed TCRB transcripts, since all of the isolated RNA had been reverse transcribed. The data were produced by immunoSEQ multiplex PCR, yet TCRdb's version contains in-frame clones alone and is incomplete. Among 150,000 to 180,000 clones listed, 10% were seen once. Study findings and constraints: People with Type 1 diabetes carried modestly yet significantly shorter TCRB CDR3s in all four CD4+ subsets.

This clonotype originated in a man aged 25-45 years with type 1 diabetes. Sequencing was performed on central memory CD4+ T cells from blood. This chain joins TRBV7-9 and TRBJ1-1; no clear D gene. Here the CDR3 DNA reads TGTGCCAGCAGCTACGAGGCCGACACTGAAGCTTTCTTT. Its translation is CASSYEADTEAFF.